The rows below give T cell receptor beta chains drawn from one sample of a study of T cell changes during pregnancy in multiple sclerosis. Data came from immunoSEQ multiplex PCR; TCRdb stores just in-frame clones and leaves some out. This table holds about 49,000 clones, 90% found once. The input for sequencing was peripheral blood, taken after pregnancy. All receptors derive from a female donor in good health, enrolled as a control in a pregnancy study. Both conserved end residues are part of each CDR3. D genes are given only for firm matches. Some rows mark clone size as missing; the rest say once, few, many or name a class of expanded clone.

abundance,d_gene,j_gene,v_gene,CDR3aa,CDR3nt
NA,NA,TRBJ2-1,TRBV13,CASSPRDTASNEQFF,TGTGCCAGCAGCCCCCGGGACACCGCTTCCAATGAGCAGTTCTTC
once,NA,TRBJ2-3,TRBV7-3,CASSSRTEDTQYF,TGTGCCAGCAGCAGTCGGACTGAAGATACGCAGTATTTT
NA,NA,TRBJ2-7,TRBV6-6,CASSYSYEGEQYF,TGTGCCAGCAGTTACTCGTACGAGGGCGAGCAGTACTTC
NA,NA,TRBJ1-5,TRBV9,CASSVDGRNQPQHF,TGTGCCAGCAGCGTAGATGGGAGAAATCAGCCCCAGCATTTT
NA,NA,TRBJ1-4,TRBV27,CASRAGGEKLFF,TGTGCCAGCAGGGCCGGGGGTGAAAAACTGTTTTTT
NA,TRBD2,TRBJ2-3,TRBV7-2,CASSLGSLAGGKEGDTQYF,TGTGCCAGCAGCTTAGGTTCGCTAGCGGGGGGGAAAGAAGGAGATACGCAGTATTTT
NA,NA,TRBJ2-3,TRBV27,CASSLRRVLRADTQYF,TGTGCCAGCAGTTTACGGAGGGTTTTACGCGCAGATACGCAGTATTTT
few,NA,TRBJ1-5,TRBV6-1,CASSEDRISNQPQHF,TGTGCCAGCAGTGAAGACAGAATAAGCAATCAGCCCCAGCATTTT
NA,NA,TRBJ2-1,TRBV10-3,CAIGWGQNNEQFF,TGTGCCATCGGCTGGGGACAAAACAATGAGCAGTTCTTC
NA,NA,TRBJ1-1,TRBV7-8,CASSLAALPGLKNTEAFF,TGTGCCAGCAGCTTAGCGGCCTTACCGGGACTCAAGAACACTGAAGCTTTCTTT
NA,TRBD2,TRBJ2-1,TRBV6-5,CASSFLAGGYNEQFF,TGTGCCAGCAGTTTCCTAGCGGGAGGGTACAATGAGCAGTTCTTC
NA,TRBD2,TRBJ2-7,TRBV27,CASSTPGLASYEQYF,TGTGCCAGCAGTACGCCGGGACTAGCCTCCTACGAGCAGTACTTC
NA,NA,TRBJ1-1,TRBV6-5,CASSYGGGFSTEAFF,TGTGCCAGCAGTTACGGGGGCGGATTCAGCACTGAAGCTTTCTTT
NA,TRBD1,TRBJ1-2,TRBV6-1,CASSEDLTGNYGYTF,TGTGCCAGCAGTGAAGACCTGACAGGGAACTATGGCTACACCTTC
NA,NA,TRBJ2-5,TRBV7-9,CASSAGAGETQYF,TGTGCCAGCAGTGCCGGGGCGGGGGAGACCCAGTACTTC
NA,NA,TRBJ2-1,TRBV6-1,CASIWTGENEQFF,TGTGCCAGCATTTGGACCGGGGAAAATGAGCAGTTCTTC
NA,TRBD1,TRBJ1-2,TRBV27,CASSPRQGEGYTF,TGTGCCAGCAGTCCCCGACAGGGGGAAGGCTACACCTTC
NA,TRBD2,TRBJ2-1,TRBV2,CASSPLGGRPLDNEQFF,TGTGCCAGCAGTCCGCTCGGCGGGAGGCCCCTCGACAATGAGCAGTTCTTC
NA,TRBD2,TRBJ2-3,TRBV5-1,CASAPQSSGARGDTQYF,TGCGCCAGCGCGCCGCAGTCTAGCGGCGCTCGGGGAGATACGCAGTATTTT
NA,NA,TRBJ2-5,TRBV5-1,CASSPGGASRSQETQYF,TGCGCCAGCAGCCCCGGCGGCGCTAGCAGGAGCCAAGAGACCCAGTACTTC
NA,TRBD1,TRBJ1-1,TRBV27,CASSPRTGKTEAFF,TGTGCCAGCAGTCCACGGACAGGGAAGACTGAAGCTTTCTTT
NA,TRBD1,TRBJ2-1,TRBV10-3,CAIRWDRGRNEQFF,TGTGCCATCAGATGGGACAGGGGGCGAAATGAGCAGTTCTTC
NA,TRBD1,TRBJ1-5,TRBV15,CATSREGQGNQPQHF,TGTGCCACCAGCAGAGAGGGACAGGGCAATCAGCCCCAGCATTTT
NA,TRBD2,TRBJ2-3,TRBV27,CASSSRGGRTDTQYF,TGTGCCAGCAGTTCGCGGGGGGGTCGCACAGATACGCAGTATTTT
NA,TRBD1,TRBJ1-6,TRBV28,CASRGQGARSPLHF,TGTGCCAGCAGGGGACAGGGGGCGCGTTCACCCCTCCACTTT
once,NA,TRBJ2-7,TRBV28,CASSLSGPVDF,TGTGCCAGCAGTTTATCAGGCCCCGTGGACTTC
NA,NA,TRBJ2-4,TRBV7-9,CASSLRGEGATKNIQYF,TGTGCCAGCAGCTTACGTGGGGAAGGGGCTACCAAAAACATTCAGTACTTC
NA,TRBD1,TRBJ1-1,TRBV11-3,CASSRQGNTEAFF,TGTGCCAGCAGCCGACAGGGGAACACTGAAGCTTTCTTT
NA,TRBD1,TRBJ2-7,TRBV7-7,CASSPGQGYEQYF,TGTGCCAGCAGCCCCGGACAGGGCTACGAGCAGTACTTC
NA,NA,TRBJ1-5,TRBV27,CASRPSHGEDRIMHSNQPQHF,TGTGCCAGCCGACCTTCCCACGGTGAGGACAGAATCATGCATAGCAATCAGCCCCAGCATTTT
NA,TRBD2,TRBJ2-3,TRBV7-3,CASKFRGEVTDTQYF,TGTGCCAGCAAATTTCGGGGGGAGGTCACAGATACGCAGTATTTT
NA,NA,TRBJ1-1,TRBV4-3,CASSQEPGRGTEAFF,TGCGCCAGCAGCCAAGAACCGGGGAGGGGCACTGAAGCTTTCTTT
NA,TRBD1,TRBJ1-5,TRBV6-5,CASSQTGGPQHF,TGTGCCAGCAGTCAGACAGGGGGGCCCCAGCATTTT
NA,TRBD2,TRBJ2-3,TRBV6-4,CASSDSTSGGAPDTQYF,TGTGCCAGCAGTGACTCGACTAGCGGGGGGGCCCCAGATACGCAGTATTTT
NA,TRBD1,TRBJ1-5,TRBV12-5,CASGLGTGGTGRMGNQPQHF,TGTGCTAGTGGTTTGGGCACGGGTGGGACAGGGAGGATGGGCAATCAGCCCCAGCATTTT
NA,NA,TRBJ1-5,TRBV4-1,CASSQEGSRGFYSNQPQHF,TGCGCCAGCAGCCAAGAAGGGTCGCGGGGATTCTATAGCAATCAGCCCCAGCATTTT
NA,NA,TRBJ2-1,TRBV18,CASSLRGGTTTNEQFF,TGTGCCAGCTCGCTCCGAGGTGGGACAACCACGAATGAGCAGTTCTTC
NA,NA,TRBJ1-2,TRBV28,CASTGDSTAPYGYTF,TGTGCCAGCACTGGAGATTCGACAGCGCCCTATGGCTACACCTTC
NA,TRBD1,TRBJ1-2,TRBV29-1,CSFNRAGGGYTF,TGCAGCTTTAATAGGGCAGGGGGTGGCTACACCTTC
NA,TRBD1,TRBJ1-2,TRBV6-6,CASSYSTGGAVDGYTF,TGTGCCAGCAGTTACTCGACAGGGGGCGCGGTTGATGGCTACACCTTC
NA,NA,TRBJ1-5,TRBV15,CATSRGWDGRGDSNQPQHF,TGTGCCACCAGCAGAGGCTGGGACGGGAGGGGAGATAGCAATCAGCCCCAGCATTTT
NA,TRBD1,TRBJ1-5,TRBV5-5,CASSTDRVANQPQHF,TGTGCCAGCAGCACTGACAGGGTGGCCAATCAGCCCCAGCATTTT
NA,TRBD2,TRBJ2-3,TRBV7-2,CASSASSGRWLTDTQYF,TGTGCCAGCAGCGCATCTAGCGGGAGGTGGCTCACAGATACGCAGTATTTT
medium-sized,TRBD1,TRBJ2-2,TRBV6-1,CASRETGETGELFF,TGTGCCAGCAGAGAAACAGGGGAAACCGGGGAGCTGTTTTTT
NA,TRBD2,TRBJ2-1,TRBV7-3,CASSPRRLAGETINEQFF,TGTGCCAGCAGCCCAAGGAGACTAGCGGGAGAGACGATCAATGAGCAGTTCTTC
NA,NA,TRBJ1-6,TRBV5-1,CASSFGSFGDSPLHF,TGCGCCAGCAGCTTTGGCAGTTTCGGGGATTCACCCCTCCACTTT